This T cell receptor beta chain was recorded in a study of memory CD4+ T cells and cytomegalovirus serostatus. Study context: Donors were healthy Belgian adults, 10 or so CMV seropositive and around 24 seronegative. Study-level findings and limits: About 40% of the roughly 160 known CMV-associated TCRbeta sequences appeared in CD4+ memory.

CDR3 length equals 16 residues. Germline values: CDR1 MDHEN, CDR2 SYDVKM. V dropped 2 bases and J dropped 5 bases, with 18 bases sitting between them. Notes on this clone: The antigen is not known.

Single viable CD3+CD4+CD8-CD45RO+ cells were sorted as the memory CD4+ T cells. Total CD4+ T cells were enriched by CD4 positive selection. Using immunoSEQ multiplex PCR, the repertoire was profiled, and TCRdb retains in-frame clones only, with some absent. The sample includes about 80,000 clones, approximately 80% of them seen just once. The rearrangement uses TRBV28 and TRBJ1-2; D perhaps matches TRBD1 (6 bases). The specimen was memory CD4+ T cells from blood. The sequence came from an adult in good health and CMV-seronegative. CDR3 in DNA: TGTGCCAGCAGTTTAGCCCGTCGGGGGCCTCGGTATGGCTACACCTTC. Its translation: CASSLARRGPRYGYTF.